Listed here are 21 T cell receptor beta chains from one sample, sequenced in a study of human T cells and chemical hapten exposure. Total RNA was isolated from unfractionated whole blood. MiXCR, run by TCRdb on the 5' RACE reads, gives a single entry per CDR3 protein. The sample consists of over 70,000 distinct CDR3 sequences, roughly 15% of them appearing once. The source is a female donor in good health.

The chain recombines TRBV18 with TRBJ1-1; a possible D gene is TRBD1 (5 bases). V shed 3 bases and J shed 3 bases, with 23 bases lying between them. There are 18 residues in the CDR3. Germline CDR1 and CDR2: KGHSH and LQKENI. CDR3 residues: CASSPGQGRVLGDTEAFF. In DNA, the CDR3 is TGTGCCAGCTCACCGGGGCAGGGACGGGTCCTCGGGGACACTGAAGCTTTCTTT.

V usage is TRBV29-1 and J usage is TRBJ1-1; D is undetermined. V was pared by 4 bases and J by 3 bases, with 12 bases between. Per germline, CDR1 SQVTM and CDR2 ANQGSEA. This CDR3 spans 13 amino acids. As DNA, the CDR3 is TGCAGCGTTGGAATCCGGATGGACACTGAAGCTTTCTTT. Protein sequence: CSVGIRMDTEAFF.

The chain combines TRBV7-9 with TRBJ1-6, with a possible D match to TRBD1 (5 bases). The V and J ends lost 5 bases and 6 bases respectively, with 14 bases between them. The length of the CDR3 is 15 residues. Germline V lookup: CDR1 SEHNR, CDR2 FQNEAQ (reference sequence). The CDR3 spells CASSRRGELNSPLHF. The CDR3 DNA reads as TGTGCCAGCAGCCGGAGAGGGGAACTTAATTCACCCCTCCACTTT.

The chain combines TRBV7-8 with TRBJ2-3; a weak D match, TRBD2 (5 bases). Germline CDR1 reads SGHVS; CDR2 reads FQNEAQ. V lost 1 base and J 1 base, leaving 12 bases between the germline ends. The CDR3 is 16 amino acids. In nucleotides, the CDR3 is TGTGCCAGCAGCTTAGAAAGCGGTCGGGGCACAGATACGCAGTATTTT. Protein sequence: CASSLESGRGTDTQYF.

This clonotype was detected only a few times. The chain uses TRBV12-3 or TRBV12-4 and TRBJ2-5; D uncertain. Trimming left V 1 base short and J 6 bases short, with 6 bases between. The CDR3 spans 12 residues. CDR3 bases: TGTGCCAGCAGTTTAGAGCCGAAGACCCAGTACTTC. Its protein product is CASSLEPKTQYF.

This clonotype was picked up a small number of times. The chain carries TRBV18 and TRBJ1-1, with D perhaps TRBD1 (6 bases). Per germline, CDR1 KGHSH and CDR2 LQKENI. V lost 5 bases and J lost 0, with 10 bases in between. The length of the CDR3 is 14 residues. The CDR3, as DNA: TGTGCCAGCTCAACAGGGCTATTGAACACTGAAGCTTTCTTT. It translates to CASSTGLLNTEAFF.

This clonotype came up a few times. The chain's CDR3 is CASSLDTNQQTQYF. For the CDR3, the DNA is TGCGCCAGCAGCTTGGATACGAATCAACAGACCCAGTACTTC. The J gene is TRBJ2-5, the V gene TRBV5-1, with D hard to call. Trimming pared 0 bases from V and 6 bases from J, leaving 12 bases between. This CDR3 contains 14 residues. Germline values: CDR1 SGHRS, CDR2 YFSETQ. Drawing the rest from reference TRBV5-1 and TRBJ2-5, the complete variable domain is KAGVTQTPRYLIKTRGQQVTLSCSPISGHRSVSWYQQTPGQGLQFLFEYFSETQRNKGNFPGRFSGRQFSNSRSEMNVSTLELGDSALYLCASSLDTNQQTQYFGPGTRLLVL.

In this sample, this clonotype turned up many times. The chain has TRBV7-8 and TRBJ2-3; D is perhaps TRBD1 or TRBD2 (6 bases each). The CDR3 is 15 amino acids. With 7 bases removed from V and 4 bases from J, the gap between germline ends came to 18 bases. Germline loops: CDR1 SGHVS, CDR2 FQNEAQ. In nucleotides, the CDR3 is TGTGCCAGCATGGAGGGGGTAACTGCCGCAGATACGCAGTATTTT. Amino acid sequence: CASMEGVTAADTQYF.

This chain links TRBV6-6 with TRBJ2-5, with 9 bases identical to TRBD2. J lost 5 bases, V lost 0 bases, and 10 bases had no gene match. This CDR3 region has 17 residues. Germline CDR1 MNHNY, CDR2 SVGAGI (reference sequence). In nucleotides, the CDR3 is TGTGCCAGCAGTTACTCGTCGGGCGGGAGGGCCGATGAGACCCAGTACTTC. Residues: CASSYSSGGRADETQYF.

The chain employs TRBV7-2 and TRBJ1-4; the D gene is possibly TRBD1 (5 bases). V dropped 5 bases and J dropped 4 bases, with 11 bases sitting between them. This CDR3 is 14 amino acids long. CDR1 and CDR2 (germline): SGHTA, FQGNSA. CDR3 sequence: CASSPGSYNEKLFF. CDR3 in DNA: TGTGCCAGCAGCCCAGGGTCGTATAATGAAAAACTGTTTTTT.

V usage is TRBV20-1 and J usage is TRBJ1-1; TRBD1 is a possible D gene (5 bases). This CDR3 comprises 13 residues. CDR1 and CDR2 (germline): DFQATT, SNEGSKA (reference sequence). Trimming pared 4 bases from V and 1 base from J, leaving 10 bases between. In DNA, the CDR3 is TGCAGTGCTACTACGACAGCGAACACTGAAGCTTTCTTT. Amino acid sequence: CSATTTANTEAFF.

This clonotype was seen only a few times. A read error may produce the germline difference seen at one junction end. CDR3 DNA: TGCAGTGCCCTTACAGGTTTTCAAGGGACCCAGTACTTC. Its protein is CSALTGFQGTQYF. The chain has TRBV20-1 and TRBJ2-5; a possible D gene is TRBD1 (5 bases). This CDR3 contains 13 residues. Germline V gene data show CDR1 as DFQATT and CDR2 as SNEGSKA (reference sequence).

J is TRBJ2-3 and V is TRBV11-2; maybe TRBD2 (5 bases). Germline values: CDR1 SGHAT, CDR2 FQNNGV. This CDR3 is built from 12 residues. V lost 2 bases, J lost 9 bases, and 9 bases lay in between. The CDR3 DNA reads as TGTGCCAGCAGCTTATCCTTAGCGACGCAGTATTTT. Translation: CASSLSLATQYF.

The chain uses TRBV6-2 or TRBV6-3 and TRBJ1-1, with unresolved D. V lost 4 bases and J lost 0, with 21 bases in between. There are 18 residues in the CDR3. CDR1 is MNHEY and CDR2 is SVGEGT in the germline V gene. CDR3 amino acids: CASSSTSSASLMNTEAFF. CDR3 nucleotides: TGTGCCAGCAGTTCGACCAGCTCCGCCAGTCTTATGAACACTGAAGCTTTCTTT.

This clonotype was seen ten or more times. CDR3 sequence: CASTPGAGTYEQYF. In DNA form, the CDR3 reads TGTGCCAGCACCCCGGGGGCAGGGACCTACGAGCAGTACTTC. V usage is TRBV12-3 or TRBV12-4 and J usage is TRBJ2-7; D may be TRBD1 or TRBD2 (6 bases each). CDR3 length: 14 amino acids. V was shortened by 7 bases and J by 2 bases, with 15 bases between the two germline ends.

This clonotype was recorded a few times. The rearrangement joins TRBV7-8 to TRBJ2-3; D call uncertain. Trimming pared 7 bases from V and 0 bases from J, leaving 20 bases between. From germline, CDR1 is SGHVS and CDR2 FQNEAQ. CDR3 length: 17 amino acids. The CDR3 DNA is TGTGCCAGCACCCCCATGGCGGCGGACGCTAGCACAGATACGCAGTATTTT. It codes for CASTPMAADASTDTQYF.

CDR3 DNA: TGCAGTGCCACCACAGGAGGGGAGGGGGAAAAACTGTTTTTT. Residues: CSATTGGEGEKLFF. The V gene is TRBV20-1, the J gene TRBJ1-4, with TRBD1 as a possible D gene (5 bases). Germline CDR1 reads DFQATT; CDR2 reads SNEGSKA (reference sequence). The germline V and J ends were trimmed by 6 bases and 8 bases, with 19 bases remaining between them. The CDR3 has 14 amino acids.

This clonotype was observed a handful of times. Here the CDR3 reads CSARADGPHGYTF. The CDR3 DNA reads TGCAGTGCTAGAGCGGACGGCCCCCATGGCTACACCTTC. The chain couples TRBV20-1 to TRBJ1-2, with D unclear. Germline CDR1 DFQATT, CDR2 SNEGSKA (reference sequence). The CDR3 length is 13 residues. Trimming pared 1 base from V and 6 bases from J, leaving 12 bases between.

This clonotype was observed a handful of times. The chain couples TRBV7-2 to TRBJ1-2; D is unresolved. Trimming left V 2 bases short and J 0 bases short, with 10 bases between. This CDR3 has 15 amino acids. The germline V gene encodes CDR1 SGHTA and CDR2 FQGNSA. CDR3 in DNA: TGTGCCAGCAGCTTATTGGTCAACACTAACTATGGCTACACCTTC. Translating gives CASSLLVNTNYGYTF.

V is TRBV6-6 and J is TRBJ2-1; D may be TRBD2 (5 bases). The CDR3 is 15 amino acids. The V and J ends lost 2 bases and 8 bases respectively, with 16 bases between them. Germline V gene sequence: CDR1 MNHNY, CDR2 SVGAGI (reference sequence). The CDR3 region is CASSYPGSLGDEQFF. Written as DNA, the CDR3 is TGTGCCAGCAGTTACCCGGGCAGCCTCGGGGATGAGCAGTTCTTC.

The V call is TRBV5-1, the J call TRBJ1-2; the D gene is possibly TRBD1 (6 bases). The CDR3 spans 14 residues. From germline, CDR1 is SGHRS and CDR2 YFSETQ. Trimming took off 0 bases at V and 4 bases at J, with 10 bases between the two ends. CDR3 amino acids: CASSLDRTAYGYTF. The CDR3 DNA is TGCGCCAGCAGCTTGGATAGGACAGCCTATGGCTACACCTTC.